A single sample gave rise to the 22 T cell receptor beta chains below, sequenced in a study of blood T cells in healthy people across ages. A second PCR of roughly 7 to 11 cycles used a sample-barcoded 5' primer and a J-beta primer mix. Using its own MiXCR run on the 5' RACE reads, TCRdb lists one record per CDR3 protein. The top ten clones hold around 20% of a sample with a few hundred thousand distinct CDR3 sequences, roughly 29% of them seen once. Sequences were obtained from blood. All receptors come from a woman between 65 and 79 years old in good health.

This sequence joins TRBV6-1 and TRBJ2-2; unclear D gene. Germline V gene lookup returns CDR1 MNHNS and CDR2 SASEGT. V was shortened by 7 bases and J by 7 bases, with 16 bases between the two germline ends. The CDR3 extends over 14 amino acids. DNA of the CDR3: TGTGCCAGCACTAGATTTTCGGGTGTCGGGGAGCTGTTTTTT. The encoded protein is CASTRFSGVGELFF.

The J gene is TRBJ1-2, the V gene TRBV9, with unresolved D. The CDR3 is 14 amino acids. Germline CDR1 SGDLS, CDR2 YYNGEE. Trimming cost V 4 bases and J 2 bases, with 12 bases left between them. Written as DNA, the CDR3 is TGTGCCAGCAGCTCACGGGCCACAAACTATGGCTACACCTTC. As protein: CASSSRATNYGYTF.

The chain uses TRBV4-3 and TRBJ1-2; D is undetermined. CDR3 length: 14 residues. The V gene's germline CDR1 is LGHNA and CDR2 YSLEER. The ends were cut back, 0 bases at V and 7 bases at J, with 12 bases in the middle. Written as DNA, the CDR3 is TGCGCCAGCAGCCAAGATCTGGGCCAAAGTGGCTACACCTTC. Protein product: CASSQDLGQSGYTF.

The chain uses TRBV7-2 and TRBJ2-5; TRBD2 might be the D (7 bases). Gene TRBJ2-1 matches the end of the DNA better, so the J call may be wrong. This CDR3 has 17 amino acids. The germline V gene has CDR1 SGHTA and CDR2 FQGNSA. As DNA, the CDR3 is TGTGCCAGCAGCCTAATCCTTTCGGCGGGGGCGTACAATGAGCAGTTCTTC. Its protein is CASSLILSAGAYNEQFF.

The V gene is TRBV5-1, the J gene TRBJ2-3; 9 bases are a match to TRBD1. The CDR3 length is 16 residues. Per the germline V gene, CDR1 is SGHRS and CDR2 is YFSETQ. With V trimmed by 2 bases and J by 2 bases, 6 bases remained unmatched. The CDR3 nucleotides read TGCGCCAGCAGCTTATCCGGGACAGGGAACACAGATACGCAGTATTTT. Translation: CASSLSGTGNTDTQYF.

The chain carries TRBV20-1 and TRBJ2-3; D ambiguous. V lost 0 bases to trimming and J lost 5 bases, with 12 bases between them. This CDR3 comprises 14 residues. CDR1 is DFQATT, CDR2 SNEGSKA, per germline (reference sequence). Here the CDR3 DNA reads TGCAGTGCTAGAGAGAACCTCGGATTAGATACGCAGTATTTT. This translates into CSARENLGLDTQYF.

Ten or more counts support this clonotype. The chain employs TRBV11-2 and TRBJ2-3; D gene unclear. Trimming cost V 5 bases and J 6 bases, with 9 bases left between them. CDR1 SGHAT and CDR2 FQNNGV come from the germline V gene. CDR3 size: 12 residues. As DNA, the CDR3 is TGTGCCAGCAGCCAACTAACGGATACGCAGTATTTT. This gives the protein CASSQLTDTQYF.

The chain carries TRBV18 and TRBJ2-7; D is possibly TRBD1 (6 bases). The length of the CDR3 is 14 residues. Germline-derived CDR1 and CDR2 are KGHSH and LQKENI. The germline V and J ends were trimmed by 3 bases and 0 bases, with 9 bases remaining between them. CDR3 sequence reads: CASSPRTDSYEQYF. The CDR3 DNA reads as TGTGCCAGCTCACCCCGGACAGACTCCTACGAGCAGTACTTC.

This clonotype was recorded a few times. Its ends do not fully match the called genes, so a read error is possible. The V and J genes are TRBV11-1 and TRBJ2-5, with D unresolved. CDR3 size: 15 residues. Germline CDR1 is SGHAT and CDR2 is FQDESV (reference sequence). In nucleotides, the CDR3 is TGTACCAGCAGCTTATACGGCAGAAGCCCAGAGACCCAGTACTTC. This codes for CTSSLYGRSPETQYF. The complete variable domain, with remaining parts taken from reference TRBV11-1 and TRBJ2-5, reads EAEVAQSPRYKITEKSQAVAFWCDPISGHATLYWYRQILGQGPELLVQFQDESVVDDSQLPKDRFSAERLKGVDSTLKIQPAELGDSAMYLCTSSLYGRSPETQYFGPGTRLLVL.

About this clonotype itself: At one end, the junction sequence differs from germline, possibly due to a read error. V and J are TRBV6-5 and TRBJ2-2; no definite D call. The CDR3 is 14 amino acids. Germline V gene lookup returns CDR1 MNHEY and CDR2 SVGAGI. CDR3 residues: CASSTWTHTVELFF. In nucleotides, the CDR3 is TGTGCCAGCAGTACCTGGACCCACACCGTGGAGCTGTTTTTT.

Points on this clonotype: A read error may explain this, as a much larger clone is one base away. The chain couples TRBV6-6 to TRBJ1-3, with D hard to call. This CDR3 is 14 amino acids long. Germline CDR1 and CDR2: MNHNY and SVGAGI (reference sequence). V was clipped by 6 bases and J by 0 bases, with 9 bases between them. The CDR3 coding sequence is TGTGCCAGCAGATCAGACGGCTCTGGAAACACCATATATTTT. It translates to CASRSDGSGNTIYF.

Many counts were recorded for this clonotype. The CDR3 loop is CATYRPNTEAFF. Written as DNA, the CDR3 is TGTGCCACCTACAGGCCGAACACTGAAGCTTTCTTT. This chain connects TRBV6-5 to TRBJ1-1; D is possibly TRBD1 (5 bases). The CDR3 contains 12 residues. Trimming stripped 10 bases from V and 1 base from J, with 10 bases between. CDR1 MNHEY and CDR2 SVGAGI come from the germline V gene.

The chain uses TRBV5-1 and TRBJ1-4, with 7 bases aligning to TRBD1. Germline CDR1 is SGHRS and CDR2 is YFSETQ. This CDR3 is 15 amino acids long. The V gene end was trimmed by 5 bases and the J gene end by 1 base; junction bases not matched to a gene: 5. CDR3 DNA: TGCGCCAGCAGTTTACAGGGGCAAACTAATGAAAAACTGTTTTTT. Protein: CASSLQGQTNEKLFF. Full variable domain (outside the CDR3, taken from reference TRBV5-1 and TRBJ1-4): KAGVTQTPRYLIKTRGQQVTLSCSPISGHRSVSWYQQTPGQGLQFLFEYFSETQRNKGNFPGRFSGRQFSNSRSEMNVSTLELGDSALYLCASSLQGQTNEKLFFGSGTQLSVL.

The V call is TRBV7-2, the J call TRBJ1-2; D gene ambiguous. Trimming took 5 bases from V and 7 from J, leaving 8 bases between them. CDR1 is SGHTA and CDR2 is FQGNSA in the germline V gene. The CDR3 totals 11 residues. The CDR3 nucleotides are TGTGCCAGCAGCCCCGCTGGTGGCTACACCTTC. This translates into CASSPAGGYTF.

The chain carries TRBV20-1 and TRBJ2-7; 7 nucleotides agree with TRBD2. With V trimmed by 3 bases and J by 2 bases, 4 bases remained unmatched. This CDR3 is built from 13 residues. The germline V gene encodes CDR1 DFQATT and CDR2 SNEGSKA (reference sequence). CDR3 DNA sequence: TGCAGTGCTAGCACCGGGACTACCTACGAGCAGTACTTC. This sequence encodes CSASTGTTYEQYF.

This chain connects TRBV21-1 to TRBJ2-5; the D segment call TRBD1 is taken from the table without a DNA check. TRBV21-1 is termed a pseudogene. This CDR3 spans 15 amino acids. CDR3 sequence: CASSNRRTGKETQYF. The CDR3 DNA reads as TGTGCCAGCAGCAACCGGCGGACAGGGAAGGAGACCCAGTACTTC.

This clonotype was detected only a few times. The rearrangement uses TRBV5-5 and TRBJ1-1; the match to TRBD1 covers 7 bases. V shed 4 bases, J shed 4 bases, and the junction held 7 bases outside the gene matches. The CDR3 sequence is 14 residues long. The germline CDR1 and CDR2 sequences are SGHKS and YYEKEE (reference sequence). Here the CDR3 reads CASSGAGGFTEAFF. The CDR3, as DNA: TGTGCCAGCAGCGGAGCAGGGGGATTCACTGAAGCTTTCTTT.

CDR3 coding DNA: TGTGCCAGCAGGGATAGCGGCCCCGCGGACCAGTACTTC. Translation: CASRDSGPADQYF. The chain is built from TRBV6-2 or TRBV6-3 and TRBJ2-5, with D possibly matching TRBD2 (6 bases). The CDR3 covers 13 residues. Germline V gene lookup returns CDR1 MNHEY and CDR2 SVGEGT. Trimming removed 6 bases at V and 10 bases at J, with 18 bases between.

J is TRBJ1-1 and V is TRBV7-2; the match to TRBD1 covers 12 bases. The CDR3 length is 18 residues. The germline V gene encodes CDR1 SGHTA and CDR2 FQGNSA. The trim removed 3 bases at V and 3 bases at J, leaving 11 bases unmatched. The CDR3 region has the DNA TGTGCCAGCAGCTTCACAACCCCGGGACAGGGGGCGTACACTGAAGCTTTCTTT. Translation: CASSFTTPGQGAYTEAFF. The complete variable domain, with remaining parts taken from reference TRBV7-2 and TRBJ1-1, reads GAGVSQSPSNKVTEKGKDVELRCDPISGHTALYWYRQSLGQGLEFLIYFQGNSAPDKSGLPSDRFSAERTGGSVSTLTIQRTQQEDSAVYLCASSFTTPGQGAYTEAFFGQGTRLTVV.

The V and J genes are TRBV7-9 and TRBJ1-2; D unresolved. V lost 5 bases and J 6 bases, leaving 13 bases between the germline ends. Germline V gives CDR1 SEHNR, CDR2 FQNEAQ (reference sequence). The CDR3 length is 13 residues. CDR3 loop: CASSPYFGHGYTF. CDR3 DNA sequence: TGTGCCAGCAGCCCTTATTTTGGGCATGGCTACACCTTC.

The chain has TRBV10-3 and TRBJ1-3; D possibly corresponds to TRBD1 (6 bases). This CDR3 comprises 15 residues. Trimming removed 11 bases at V and 0 bases at J, with 17 bases between. Germline values: CDR1 ENHRY, CDR2 SYGVKD. CDR3 in DNA: TGTGCCGTAAGGGGGGCTGGGAACTCTGGAAACACCATATATTTT. This encodes CAVRGAGNSGNTIYF.

This clonotype has more than one count but fewer than ten. The genes are TRBV20-1 and TRBJ1-6; D remains unclear. CDR1 and CDR2 (germline): DFQATT, SNEGSKA (reference sequence). Between the trimmed V and J ends, which lost 0 bases and 7 bases, there was a span of 19 bases. There are 17 residues in the CDR3. CDR3 in amino acids: CSARDLSRSALNSPLHF. The CDR3 region has the DNA TGCAGTGCTAGAGACCTGTCGAGGTCCGCGTTAAATTCACCCCTCCACTTT.